The 15 T cell receptor beta chains in this list originate from one sample, sequenced in a study of T cells in Graves' hyperthyroidism and ophthalmopathy. RNA transcripts gave rise to amplified TCR beta CDR3 regions. During a first-round RT-PCR of the TCR CDR3, the HTBI primer set was used. TCRdb processed the multiplex PCR reads anew with MiXCR; each CDR3 protein has one entry. The data contain approximately 330,000 distinct CDR3 sequences, about 13% of them singletons. Sequenced: blood. The receptors derive from a middle-aged woman with Graves' ophthalmopathy.

Ten or more counts support this clonotype. The rearrangement joins TRBV2 to TRBJ1-4; D not certain. Deletions cut 6 bases from V and 8 bases from J, with 13 bases between. CDR3 length: 13 residues. CDR1 and CDR2 (germline): SNHLY, FYNNEI. This CDR3 reads CASRATRAEKLFF. CDR3 in DNA: TGTGCCAGCAGGGCTACAAGGGCCGAAAAACTGTTTTTT. The variable domain in full, with the rest retrieved from reference TRBV2 and TRBJ1-4, is EPEVTQTPSHQVTQMGQEVILRCVPISNHLYFYWYRQILGQKVEFLVSFYNNEISEKSEIFDDQFSVERPDGSNFTLKIRSTKLEDSAMYFCASRATRAEKLFFGSGTQLSVL.

Ten or more counts support this clonotype. The CDR3 protein is CASSFAGGNTEAFF. DNA for the CDR3: TGTGCCAGCAGTTTCGCAGGGGGGAACACTGAAGCTTTCTTT. V and J are TRBV12-3 or TRBV12-4 and TRBJ1-1; 7 positions agree with TRBD1. The junction had 2 bases not matched to a gene; V was cut back by 3 bases and J by 1 base. This CDR3 region has 14 residues.

This clonotype was detected many times. The rearrangement uses TRBV12-3 or TRBV12-4 and TRBJ2-2, with 8 bases identical to TRBD1. Trimming at V came to 5 bases and at J to 3 bases, leaving 14 bases not matched to a gene. This CDR3 spans 18 amino acids. The CDR3 DNA reads as TGTGCCAGCAGTCGGGGGAACAGGGGGTCTTACCACACCGGGGAGCTGTTTTTT. It encodes CASSRGNRGSYHTGELFF.

The rearrangement joins TRBV30 to TRBJ1-3, with 7 bases that match TRBD1. The germline gives CDR1 GTSNPN, CDR2 SVGIG (reference sequence). V shed 5 bases and J 3 bases; nucleotides not matched to a gene: 10. The CDR3 extends over 15 amino acids. CDR3 loop: CAWESGTGVGNTIYF. In nucleotides, the CDR3 is TGTGCCTGGGAAAGTGGCACAGGGGTTGGAAACACCATATATTTT.

CDR3 coding DNA: TGTGCCAGCAGCCGAACGGGCGGAAGCTCCTACAATGAGCAGTTCTTC. This sequence encodes CASSRTGGSSYNEQFF. The genes are TRBV11-1 and TRBJ2-1; D remains unclear. This CDR3 has 16 residues. Germline V CDR1 and CDR2: SGHAT, FQDESV (reference sequence). Trimming took off 5 bases at V and 0 bases at J, with 14 bases between the two ends. Filled out from reference TRBV11-1 and TRBJ2-1, the complete variable domain reads EAEVAQSPRYKITEKSQAVAFWCDPISGHATLYWYRQILGQGPELLVQFQDESVVDDSQLPKDRFSAERLKGVDSTLKIQPAELGDSAMYLCASSRTGGSSYNEQFFGPGTRLTVL.

V usage is TRBV2 and J usage is TRBJ2-5; 8 bases map to TRBD2. This CDR3 is 15 amino acids long. The junction had 3 bases not matched to a gene; V was cut back by 0 bases and J by 3 bases. Germline assignment: CDR1 SNHLY and CDR2 FYNNEI. CDR3 region: CASSEARGEKETQYF. As DNA, the CDR3 is TGTGCCAGCAGTGAAGCGCGGGGGGAGAAAGAGACCCAGTACTTC.

This clonotype showed up just once. This may be a read error: a much more frequent sequence differs by one nucleotide. The V gene is TRBV20-1, the J gene TRBJ2-1, with TRBD2 matching 13 bases. CDR1 is DFQATT, CDR2 SNEGSKA, per germline (reference sequence). The CDR3 sequence is 15 residues long. The CDR3 sequence: CSARVTSGRANEPFF. CDR3 bases: TGCAGTGCTAGAGTAACTAGCGGGAGGGCGAATGAGCCGTTCTTC.

This clonotype was detected many times. V usage is TRBV20-1 and J usage is TRBJ2-7; 7 nucleotides match TRBD1. CDR1 and CDR2 from the germline V gene are DFQATT and SNEGSKA (reference sequence). The CDR3 loop spans 16 amino acids. With 2 bases clipped from V and 6 bases from J, the junction kept 16 bases outside the gene matches. In DNA, the CDR3 is TGCAGTGCTAGATCCTCACCGGGACAGCTCATGGTCGAGCAGTACTTC. Its protein product is CSARSSPGQLMVEQYF.

This clonotype was recorded a few times. The J gene is TRBJ1-2, the V gene TRBV6-1; D not certain. V was clipped by 5 bases and J by 2 bases, with 15 bases between them. Germline V gene data show CDR1 as MNHNS and CDR2 as SASEGT. CDR3 size: 15 residues. CDR3 in DNA: TGTGCCAGCAGTTCTCTAAGAGGCCGGAACTATGGCTACACCTTC. The encoded protein is CASSSLRGRNYGYTF.

The rearrangement links TRBV6-1 to TRBJ2-3; 10 nucleotides align to TRBD2. Germline V CDR1 and CDR2: MNHNS, SASEGT. The CDR3 totals 15 residues. Trimming cost V 6 bases and J 4 bases; bases outside gene matches: 7. The DNA for the CDR3 is TGTGCCAGCAGCCCCGTGAGCGGGAGGGCAGATACGCAGTATTTT. Translated, it gives CASSPVSGRADTQYF.

This clonotype has ten or more counts. The V and J genes are TRBV12-3 or TRBV12-4 and TRBJ1-4, with TRBD1 matching 7 bases. V shed 3 bases, J shed 8 bases, and the junction held 6 bases outside the gene matches. The length of the CDR3 is 14 residues. The CDR3 is CASSFDRDSEKLFF. CDR3 coding DNA: TGTGCCAGCAGTTTCGATCGGGACAGCGAAAAACTGTTTTTT.

The sample holds many counts of this clonotype. The chain couples TRBV6-1 to TRBJ2-7, with D perhaps TRBD2 (5 bases). CDR3 length: 16 amino acids. In germline, CDR1 is MNHNS, CDR2 SASEGT. V lost 6 bases and J lost 2, with 20 bases in between. As DNA, the CDR3 is TGTGCCAGCAGGGGCTGGGCACCCAACGGGGCCTACGAGCAGTACTTC. It yields the protein CASRGWAPNGAYEQYF.

This clonotype was counted ten times or more. The V call is TRBV6-1, the J call TRBJ1-4; unclear D gene. Trimming took off 6 bases at V and 8 bases at J, with 19 bases between the two ends. This CDR3 spans 15 amino acids. CDR1 is MNHNS and CDR2 is SASEGT in the germline V gene. CDR3 DNA sequence: TGTGCCAGCAGGCAGGTCGAGTTTAATTGGGAAAAACTGTTTTTT. This sequence encodes CASRQVEFNWEKLFF.

This CDR3 reads CASSPTDSYEQYF. For the CDR3, the DNA is TGTGCCAGCAGCCCCACAGATTCCTACGAGCAGTACTTC. The genes are TRBV7-9 and TRBJ2-7; no definite D call. The CDR3 loop spans 13 amino acids. Trimming pared 5 bases from V and 1 base from J, leaving 9 bases between. Germline values: CDR1 SEHNR, CDR2 FQNEAQ (reference sequence).

This chain connects TRBV5-5 to TRBJ2-1; D gene unclear. The germline CDR1 and CDR2 sequences are SGHKS and YYEKEE (reference sequence). Trimming cost V 5 bases and J 8 bases, with 11 bases left between them. The CDR3 extends over 12 amino acids. The CDR3, as DNA: TGTGCCAGCAGTAAGGCATTCTATGAGCAGTTCTTC. It translates to CASSKAFYEQFF.